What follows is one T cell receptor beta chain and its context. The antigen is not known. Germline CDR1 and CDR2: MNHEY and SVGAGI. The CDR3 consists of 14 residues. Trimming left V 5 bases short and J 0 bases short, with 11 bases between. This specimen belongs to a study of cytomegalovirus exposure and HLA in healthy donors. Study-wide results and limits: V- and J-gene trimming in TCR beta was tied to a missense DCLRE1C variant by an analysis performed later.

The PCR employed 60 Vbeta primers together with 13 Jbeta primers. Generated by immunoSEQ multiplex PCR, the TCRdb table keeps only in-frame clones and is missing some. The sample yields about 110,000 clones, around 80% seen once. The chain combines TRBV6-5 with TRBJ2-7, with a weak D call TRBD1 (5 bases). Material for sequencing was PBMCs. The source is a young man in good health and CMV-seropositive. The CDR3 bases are TGTGCCAGCAGTCGGACATTTAGCTCCTACGAGCAGTACTTC. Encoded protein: CASSRTFSSYEQYF.